The clone carrying this T cell receptor beta chain was found a few times. The antigen is unknown. Expressed TCRB transcripts were sequenced because the entire RNA isolate underwent reverse transcription. TCRdb's table, derived via immunoSEQ multiplex PCR, lists solely in-frame clones and lacks some. Of roughly 730,000 clones listed, 10% to 15% are singletons. CDR3 length: 16 amino acids. Trimming pared 2 bases from V and 1 base from J, leaving 13 bases between. Germline V CDR1 and CDR2: SGDLS, YYNGEE. These data belong to a study of beta chain features in type 1 diabetes. Study observations and caveats: TCRB CDR3s were moderately but significantly shorter in Type 1 diabetes patients in all four CD4+ subsets.

This sequence originates from a man younger than 30 with type 1 diabetes. Sequenced input: naive CD4+ T cells from blood. The V gene is TRBV9, the J gene TRBJ2-1; D is uncertain. CDR3 loop: CASSVGGSQSYNEQFF. For the CDR3, the DNA is TGTGCCAGCAGCGTTGGTGGGTCGCAATCCTACAATGAGCAGTTCTTC.